This TCR beta chain was captured by sequencing in a study of CD8 T cells in Susac syndrome. CDR3 length equals 14 residues. V was pared by 3 bases and J by 2 bases, with 8 bases between. The V gene's germline CDR1 is SGHRS and CDR2 YFSETQ. A quantity of about 0.5 to 1 ug RNA underwent reverse transcription using random hexamers. Via MiXCR, TCRdb re-called the immunoSEQ multiplex PCR reads, giving one row per CDR3 protein. The sample holds 180,000 or so distinct CDR3 sequences, just under 95% seen once. Sequencing input: CD4+ T cells from PBMCs. This clonotype was obtained from a human donor in good health. The chain combines TRBV5-1 with TRBJ2-2; D call uncertain. As DNA, the CDR3 is TGCGCCAGCAGCTCGGGTCACAACACCGGGGAGCTGTTTTTT. It codes for CASSSGHNTGELFF.